Below, 21 T cell receptor beta chains from the same sample are listed, as sequenced in a study of T cell clones after liver transplantation. Measured with immunoSEQ multiplex PCR; TCRdb has only the in-frame clones, and not every one. The sample contains 68,000 or so clones, 80% to 95% of which appear only once. The starting material was CD4+ T cells from blood, obtained about 26 months after liver transplant. These receptor sequences come from a human patient who received a liver transplant. Some T cells may possibly be graft donor cells.

This chain connects TRBV2 to TRBJ2-3; 12 bases fit TRBD2. V shed 0 bases and J 5 bases; nucleotides not matched to a gene: 0. This CDR3 is 15 amino acids long. Germline assignment: CDR1 SNHLY and CDR2 FYNNEI. The CDR3 nucleotides read TGTGCCAGCAGTGAAGCGGGACTAGCGGGAGATACGCAGTATTTT. Protein sequence: CASSEAGLAGDTQYF.

The chain combines TRBV4-2 with TRBJ2-5; 10 nucleotides line up with TRBD2. With V trimmed by 0 bases and J by 5 bases, 3 bases remained unmatched. CDR3 length equals 15 residues. CDR1 and CDR2 (germline): LGHNA, YNFKEQ. The CDR3 DNA sequence: TGTGCCAGCAGCCAAGATCCTAGCGGGAGTGAGACCCAGTACTTC. Its protein is CASSQDPSGSETQYF.

V and J are TRBV5-6 and TRBJ2-3, with D perhaps being TRBD1 or TRBD2 (5 bases each). CDR3 length equals 17 residues. Trimming removed 1 base from V and 2 bases from J, with 17 bases in between. Germline-derived CDR1 and CDR2 are SGHDT and YYEEEE. CDR3 bases: TGTGCCAGCAGCTTGTCACCCCTCGAGGGGTTCACAGATACGCAGTATTTT. Translated, it gives CASSLSPLEGFTDTQYF.

This chain connects TRBV7-2 to TRBJ2-5, with 7 bases fitting TRBD2. CDR1 and CDR2 (germline): SGHTA, FQGNSA. V shed 5 bases and J 0 bases; nucleotides not matched to a gene: 3. CDR3 length: 14 residues. CDR3 loop: CASSQGTNQETQYF. The CDR3 DNA is TGTGCCAGCAGCCAAGGGACTAACCAAGAGACCCAGTACTTC.

This sequence joins TRBV19 and TRBJ1-2, with TRBD1 as a possible D gene (5 bases). Trimming stripped 9 bases from V and 6 bases from J, with 17 bases between. The CDR3 has 13 amino acids. Looked up from germline, CDR1 is LNHDA and CDR2 is SQIVND (reference sequence). The CDR3 DNA sequence: TGTGCCAGCCAGGGAGATCTTCTCCATGGCTACACCTTC. This sequence encodes CASQGDLLHGYTF.

This chain connects TRBV7-9 to TRBJ2-2; TRBD2 is a possible D gene (6 bases). CDR3 length: 14 amino acids. With 6 bases removed from V and 1 base from J, the gap between germline ends came to 9 bases. The germline V gene has CDR1 SEHNR and CDR2 FQNEAQ (reference sequence). The DNA of the CDR3 is TGTGCCAGCAGTCCGGGAGAGAACACCGGGGAGCTGTTTTTT. This codes for CASSPGENTGELFF.

The sample holds one count of this clone. The J gene is TRBJ2-1, the V gene TRBV5-1, with D perhaps matching TRBD1 (5 bases). CDR3 length equals 15 residues. The V gene lost 3 bases and the J gene lost 8 bases, with 18 bases spanning the gap. Germline CDR1 and CDR2: SGHRS and YFSETQ. The CDR3 sequence is CASSSLGAPSDEQFF. CDR3 DNA: TGCGCCAGCAGCTCGCTTGGGGCACCTTCGGATGAGCAGTTCTTC.

V gene TRBV1 combines with J gene TRBJ1-2; TRBD1, as called in the table, went unchecked against the DNA. TRBV1 is a documented pseudogene. The CDR3 totals 14 residues. CDR3 nucleotide sequence: TGCACCAGCAGCCAAGATCGGCAGGGCTATGGCTACACCTTC. It codes for CTSSQDRQGYGYTF.

The chain uses TRBV4-1 and TRBJ1-5; no clear D. The CDR3 runs to 15 residues. Germline V gene lookup returns CDR1 MGHRA and CDR2 YSYEKL. V dropped 2 bases and J dropped 0 bases, with 8 bases sitting between them. CDR3 sequence: CASSQSSHSNQPQHF. The CDR3 DNA is TGCGCCAGCAGCCAAAGCAGCCATAGCAATCAGCCCCAGCATTTT.

The chain combines TRBV28 with TRBJ2-2; 12 bases match TRBD2. Germline CDR1 reads MDHEN; CDR2 reads SYDVKM. The junction had 4 bases not matched to a gene; V was cut back by 8 bases and J by 6 bases. The CDR3 runs 14 residues. The CDR3 protein is CASRLAGDAGELFF. In DNA, the CDR3 is TGTGCCAGCCGACTAGCGGGAGATGCCGGGGAGCTGTTTTTT.

The chain uses TRBV28 and TRBJ2-7, with 13 bases identical to TRBD2. V dropped 5 bases and J dropped 5; count of bases not matched to a gene: 3. CDR1 and CDR2 from the germline V gene are MDHEN and SYDVKM. The CDR3 covers 14 residues. The CDR3 region is CASSRTSGSNEQYF. For the CDR3, the DNA is TGTGCCAGCAGTCGGACTAGCGGGAGCAACGAGCAGTACTTC.

This clone was detected once. The chain couples TRBV10-1 to TRBJ2-3; 9 bases agree with TRBD2. The V and J ends lost 4 bases and 3 bases, in that order; junction bases with no gene match: 8. Germline CDR1 reads WNHNN; CDR2 reads SYGVQD (reference sequence). CDR3 length equals 16 residues. The CDR3 region is CASSGAGGVGTDTQYF. The CDR3, as DNA: TGCGCCAGCAGTGGTGCGGGAGGGGTTGGGACAGATACGCAGTATTTT.

The chain uses TRBV13 and TRBJ2-3; D not certain. The CDR3 has 12 amino acids. CDR1 is PRHDT and CDR2 is FYEKMQ in the germline V gene (reference sequence). V was clipped by 5 bases and J by 4 bases, with 7 bases between them. DNA for the CDR3: TGTGCCAGCAGCATAAGGTCAGATACGCAGTATTTT. It specifies CASSIRSDTQYF.

The J gene is TRBJ2-7, the V gene TRBV14; 7 nucleotides agree with TRBD2. The CDR3 has 13 residues. The germline V gene encodes CDR1 SGHDN and CDR2 FVKESK. The junction had 5 bases not matched to a gene; V was cut back by 4 bases and J by 5 bases. DNA of the CDR3: TGTGCCAGCAGCCGGACTAGGGTTGACGAGCAGTACTTC. Translation gives CASSRTRVDEQYF.

This chain joins TRBV7-9 and TRBJ1-3; unclear D gene. The ends were cut back, 5 bases at V and 8 bases at J, with 10 bases in the middle. The CDR3 loop spans 12 amino acids. The germline V gene has CDR1 SEHNR and CDR2 FQNEAQ (reference sequence). DNA of the CDR3: TGTGCCAGCAGCCCCAACGTGGACACCATATATTTT. Translation gives CASSPNVDTIYF.

The chain joins TRBV2 to TRBJ2-3; D could derive from TRBD1 or TRBD2 (5 bases each). This CDR3 is 14 amino acids long. From germline, CDR1 is SNHLY and CDR2 FYNNEI. With 6 bases removed from V and 8 bases from J, the gap between germline ends came to 18 bases. For the CDR3, the DNA is TGTGCCAGCAGGGACGGGACGGGAATTGGTACGCAGTATTTT. Translation: CASRDGTGIGTQYF.

The V call is TRBV29-1, the J call TRBJ2-5; 7 nucleotides line up with TRBD2. The length of the CDR3 is 15 residues. Germline V gives CDR1 SQVTM, CDR2 ANQGSEA. V dropped 3 bases and J dropped 5; count of bases not matched to a gene: 12. The CDR3 DNA is TGCAGCGTTGATATTGGCGGGAGAAGTACGGAGACCCAGTACTTC. Residues: CSVDIGGRSTETQYF.

The rearrangement links TRBV7-2 to TRBJ1-3; D is possibly TRBD1 (5 bases). V was trimmed by 0 bases and J by 5 bases, leaving 11 bases between them. Germline V CDR1 and CDR2: SGHTA, FQGNSA. This CDR3 comprises 15 residues. This CDR3 reads CASSLAGTSRNTIYF. The CDR3 coding sequence is TGTGCCAGCAGCTTAGCGGGGACGTCCCGAAACACCATATATTTT.

The V call is TRBV6-5, the J call TRBJ2-1; D is unclear. The germline V and J ends were trimmed by 6 bases and 6 bases, with 15 bases remaining between them. CDR3 length: 14 amino acids. In germline, CDR1 is MNHEY, CDR2 SVGAGI. The CDR3, as DNA: TGTGCCAGCAGCCCTTCCTCCTACTCCAATGAGCAGTTCTTC. Its protein is CASSPSSYSNEQFF.

The chain has TRBV5-1 and TRBJ2-2; D perhaps matches TRBD1 (6 bases). V was cut by 9 bases and J by 0 bases, with 15 bases left in between. Per germline, CDR1 SGHRS and CDR2 YFSETQ. This CDR3 has 15 residues. The CDR3 region has the DNA TGCGCCACCTGGGCCGGGACAACGAACACCGGGGAGCTGTTTTTT. Protein product: CATWAGTTNTGELFF.

The chain employs TRBV30 and TRBJ1-1; D perhaps matches TRBD1 (5 bases). This CDR3 comprises 14 residues. Germline CDR1 GTSNPN, CDR2 SVGIG (reference sequence). Trimming pared 0 bases from V and 0 bases from J, leaving 8 bases between. CDR3 coding DNA: TGTGCCTGGAGTGTGGGGCGGTTGAACACTGAAGCTTTCTTT. The encoded protein is CAWSVGRLNTEAFF.